The 24 T cell receptor beta chains presented below share a single source sample, sequenced in a study of CD4 T cells in relation to SARS-CoV-2 and coronaviruses. Here immunoSEQ multiplex PCR was the method, and the copy in TCRdb shows in-frame clones only, minus some. Of more than 30,000 clones detected, 70% to 90% appear once; the ten largest clones hold approximately 3.1%. What was sequenced was memory CD4+ T cells from PBMCs. These receptors all stem from an adult with COVID-19.

V is TRBV9 and J is TRBJ2-2; D not certain. The V and J ends lost 4 bases and 3 bases respectively, with 10 bases between them. The germline CDR1 and CDR2 sequences are SGDLS and YYNGEE. The CDR3 contains 14 residues. The CDR3 loop reads CASSPTGYTGELFF. The CDR3 DNA sequence: TGTGCCAGCAGCCCAACCGGTTACACCGGGGAGCTGTTTTTT. The full variable domain, its missing parts supplied by reference TRBV9 and TRBJ2-2, is DSGVTQTPKHLITATGQRVTLRCSPRSGDLSVYWYQQSLDQGLQFLIQYYNGEERAKGNILERFSAQQFPDLHSELNLSSLELGDSALYFCASSPTGYTGELFFGEGSRLTVL.

The chain is built from TRBV6-5 and TRBJ2-3, with a weak D call TRBD2 (6 bases). The CDR3 extends over 15 amino acids. Germline CDR1 MNHEY, CDR2 SVGAGI. V was pared by 0 bases and J by 0 bases, with 7 bases between. The CDR3 DNA reads as TGTGCCAGCAGTTACTCAGGGACTAGCACAGATACGCAGTATTTT. This translates into CASSYSGTSTDTQYF.

The chain employs TRBV5-6 and TRBJ2-7; D is unclear. Looked up from germline, CDR1 is SGHDT and CDR2 is YYEEEE. Trimming removed 2 bases at V and 1 base at J, with 10 bases between. There are 14 residues in the CDR3. CDR3 nucleotides: TGTGCCAGCAGCTTCAGACAAGTTTCCTACGAGCAGTACTTC. Translation gives CASSFRQVSYEQYF.

This clone was counted once. The chain employs TRBV7-3 and TRBJ2-3, with D tentatively TRBD2 (5 bases). CDR3 size: 17 residues. V dropped 4 bases and J dropped 2 bases, with 19 bases sitting between them. Germline lookup yields CDR1 SGHTA and CDR2 FQGTGA. The CDR3 spells CASSSAPLASVTDTQYF. CDR3 nucleotide sequence: TGTGCCAGCAGCTCAGCCCCGCTAGCATCCGTCACAGATACGCAGTATTTT.

This clone was detected once. The genes are TRBV15 and TRBJ2-3, with 11 bases aligning to TRBD2. J was trimmed by 1 base and V by 3 bases; bases with no gene match: 3. Germline CDR1 reads LNHNV; CDR2 reads YYDKDF (reference sequence). This CDR3 comprises 16 residues. DNA of the CDR3: TGTGCCACCAGCAGTTTACTAGCGGGAGGCACAGATACGCAGTATTTT. Encoded protein: CATSSLLAGGTDTQYF. Full variable domain (missing parts from reference TRBV15 and TRBJ2-3): DAMVIQNPRYQVTQFGKPVTLSCSQTLNHNVMYWYQQKSSQAPKLLFHYYDKDFNNEADTPDNFQSRRPNTSFCFLDIRSPGLGDTAMYLCATSSLLAGGTDTQYFGPGTRLTVL.

V gene TRBV7-8 combines with J gene TRBJ2-6; 10 bases are shared with TRBD2. There are 18 residues in the CDR3. Germline V gene lookup returns CDR1 SGHVS and CDR2 FQNEAQ. V shed 3 bases, J shed 1 base, and the junction held 6 bases outside the gene matches. The CDR3 region is CASSFILAGASGANVLTF. For the CDR3, the DNA is TGTGCCAGCAGCTTTATTCTAGCGGGAGCTTCTGGGGCCAACGTCCTGACTTTC.

This clone has a handful of counts. The V and J genes are TRBV30 and TRBJ1-1, with no clear D. The CDR3 runs 13 residues. The germline V gene has CDR1 GTSNPN and CDR2 SVGIG (reference sequence). The V and J ends lost 4 bases and 1 base respectively, with 10 bases between them. CDR3 bases: TGTGCCTGGACCAGCCAGGCGAACACTGAAGCTTTCTTT. As protein: CAWTSQANTEAFF.

V and J are TRBV19 and TRBJ2-3; no clear D. Trimming shortened V by 5 bases and J by 6 bases, and 12 bases separated the two germline ends. CDR3 size: 13 residues. From germline, CDR1 is LNHDA and CDR2 SQIVND (reference sequence). CDR3 sequence (DNA): TGTGCCAGTAGTCTCGACCTCAGGGATACGCAGTATTTT. Its protein is CASSLDLRDTQYF.

J is TRBJ2-5 and V is TRBV30; D call uncertain. Germline CDR1 reads GTSNPN; CDR2 reads SVGIG (reference sequence). The CDR3 consists of 13 residues. Between the trimmed V and J ends, which lost 2 bases and 7 bases, there was a span of 14 bases. The CDR3 nucleotides read TGTGCCTGGAGTTTCGGAGATTCGGGGACCCAGTACTTC. Its protein is CAWSFGDSGTQYF.

The V call is TRBV6-5, the J call TRBJ1-2; D ambiguous. Germline CDR1 reads MNHEY; CDR2 reads SVGAGI. V lost 2 bases and J lost 3, with 13 bases in between. This CDR3 is built from 15 residues. CDR3 sequence: CASSYAGKRDYGYTF. The CDR3 nucleotides read TGTGCCAGCAGTTACGCGGGGAAGCGCGACTATGGCTACACCTTC.

This sequence joins TRBV18 and TRBJ1-1, with unresolved D. V lost 3 bases to trimming and J lost 1 base, with 9 bases between them. Germline V CDR1 and CDR2: KGHSH, LQKENI. The CDR3 has 14 residues. Here the CDR3 DNA reads TGTGCCAGCTCACCCGCGGCGAAGAACACTGAAGCTTTCTTT. This codes for CASSPAAKNTEAFF.

This clone was seen only once. The chain joins TRBV5-5 to TRBJ2-3; D is undetermined. V gave up 4 bases and J gave up 3 bases, with 6 bases separating them. Germline V gives CDR1 SGHKS, CDR2 YYEKEE (reference sequence). The CDR3 runs to 12 residues. DNA for the CDR3: TGTGCCAGCAGCCCATGGACAGATACGCAGTATTTT. Translated: CASSPWTDTQYF. The whole variable domain, remainder taken from reference TRBV5-5 and TRBJ2-3, is DAGVTQSPTHLIKTRGQQVTLRCSPISGHKSVSWYQQVLGQGPQFIFQYYEKEERGRGNFPDRFSARQFPNYSSELNVNALLLGDSALYLCASSPWTDTQYFGPGTRLTVL.

This chain uses TRBV19 with TRBJ1-5, with TRBD1 matching 9 bases. J lost 5 bases, V lost 6 bases, and 8 bases had no gene match. Germline CDR1 LNHDA, CDR2 SQIVND (reference sequence). There are 15 residues in the CDR3. CDR3 nucleotide sequence: TGTGCCAGTAGGGGGGGCCGGACAGGGGATCAGCCCCAGCATTTT. Its protein product is CASRGGRTGDQPQHF.

CDR3 sequence: CASSLQVQETQYF. The CDR3, as DNA: TGTGCCAGCAGCTTACAGGTCCAAGAGACCCAGTACTTC. The chain links TRBV5-6 to TRBJ2-5; the D gene is possibly TRBD1 (5 bases). This CDR3 is 13 amino acids long. Trimming took 2 bases from V and 1 from J, leaving 6 bases between them. CDR1 is SGHDT and CDR2 is YYEEEE in the germline V gene.

The chain links TRBV6-2 or TRBV6-3 to TRBJ1-2; D gene ambiguous. The CDR3 is 13 residues long. With 0 bases removed from V and 8 bases from J, the gap between germline ends came to 10 bases. CDR1 is MNHEY and CDR2 is SVGEGT in the germline V gene. CDR3 in amino acids: CASSYSEDRGYTF. The CDR3 nucleotides read TGTGCCAGCAGTTACTCGGAGGATCGGGGCTACACCTTC.

J is TRBJ2-7 and V is TRBV3-1 (or the pseudogene TRBV3-2), with 9 bases lining up with TRBD1. Germline V gene lookup returns CDR1 LGHDT and CDR2 YNNKEL (reference sequence). J lost 4 bases, V lost 6 bases, and 7 bases had no gene match. CDR3 size: 14 residues. CDR3 region: CASSGTGSFYEQYF. As DNA, the CDR3 is TGTGCCAGCAGTGGGACAGGGAGTTTTTACGAGCAGTACTTC.

The rearrangement links TRBV6-5 to TRBJ2-5, with 7 bases matching TRBD2. The ends lost 3 bases at V and 5 bases at J; junction bases unmatched: 12. Germline CDR1 MNHEY, CDR2 SVGAGI. The CDR3 spans 16 residues. The CDR3 coding sequence is TGTGCCAGCAGTTATGAGGGGCGGGAGAGTTTGGAGACCCAGTACTTC. Translated, it gives CASSYEGRESLETQYF.

This chain uses TRBV5-1 with TRBJ2-5; no definite D call. Trimming took 2 bases from V and 4 from J, leaving 6 bases between them. Per germline, CDR1 SGHRS and CDR2 YFSETQ. The CDR3 covers 12 residues. The CDR3 sequence is CASSFGRETQYF. The CDR3 DNA sequence: TGCGCCAGCAGCTTTGGAAGAGAGACCCAGTACTTC.

The V and J genes are TRBV4-2 and TRBJ2-2; no definite D call. V was shortened by 3 bases and J by 1 base, with 9 bases between the two germline ends. Germline CDR1 reads LGHNA; CDR2 reads YNFKEQ. This CDR3 has 15 residues. CDR3 amino acids: CASSQLWGNTGELFF. DNA of the CDR3: TGTGCCAGCAGCCAGCTGTGGGGGAACACCGGGGAGCTGTTTTTT.

This chain connects TRBV13 to TRBJ2-2; D is unclear. CDR1 PRHDT and CDR2 FYEKMQ come from the germline V gene (reference sequence). The CDR3 runs 12 residues. V was shortened by 5 bases and J by 5 bases, with 6 bases between the two germline ends. CDR3 bases: TGTGCCAGCAGCCCGGTAACCGGGGAGCTGTTTTTT. It encodes CASSPVTGELFF.

This chain joins TRBV6-1 and TRBJ2-5; no definite D call. V was cut by 2 bases and J by 5 bases, with 9 bases left in between. CDR3 length equals 13 residues. Per germline, CDR1 MNHNS and CDR2 SASEGT. In DNA, the CDR3 is TGTGCCAGCAGTGAAAATGGGGTGGAGACCCAGTACTTC. Translated, it gives CASSENGVETQYF.

The chain couples TRBV5-1 to TRBJ1-1; D is unresolved. V lost 3 bases, J lost 10 bases, and 13 bases lay in between. The CDR3 has 12 residues. Germline-derived CDR1 and CDR2 are SGHRS and YFSETQ. CDR3 coding DNA: TGCGCCAGCAGCTCTACGGCGCGGGTAGCTTTCTTT. Its protein product is CASSSTARVAFF.

J is TRBJ1-1 and V is TRBV5-1; D uncertain. The CDR3 has 14 amino acids. V dropped 2 bases and J dropped 0 bases, with 8 bases sitting between them. The germline CDR1 and CDR2 sequences are SGHRS and YFSETQ. CDR3 nucleotide sequence: TGCGCCAGCAGCTTTGAAAACATGAACACTGAAGCTTTCTTT. Its translation: CASSFENMNTEAFF. The variable domain in full, completed from reference TRBV5-1 and TRBJ1-1, reads KAGVTQTPRYLIKTRGQQVTLSCSPISGHRSVSWYQQTPGQGLQFLFEYFSETQRNKGNFPGRFSGRQFSNSRSEMNVSTLELGDSALYLCASSFENMNTEAFFGQGTRLTVV.

A single count supports this clone. This sequence joins TRBV5-1 and TRBJ2-6; D perhaps matches TRBD2 (5 bases). V shed 3 bases and J shed 2 bases, with 9 bases lying between them. There are 15 residues in the CDR3. The germline gives CDR1 SGHRS, CDR2 YFSETQ. The CDR3 here is CASSSEGTGANVLTF. CDR3 DNA sequence: TGCGCCAGCAGCTCAGAGGGTACTGGGGCCAACGTCCTGACTTTC. Based on the CDR3 plus reference TRBV5-1 and TRBJ2-6, the full variable domain is KAGVTQTPRYLIKTRGQQVTLSCSPISGHRSVSWYQQTPGQGLQFLFEYFSETQRNKGNFPGRFSGRQFSNSRSEMNVSTLELGDSALYLCASSSEGTGANVLTFGAGSRLTVL.